The 22 T cell receptor beta chains below were found in one sample sequenced in a study of T cells in Graves' hyperthyroidism and ophthalmopathy (dated by TCRdb to between 2018 and 2021). The library was made by multiplex PCR. The sequencer was an Illumina HiSeq 2000. The TCR beta CDR3 regions were amplified from RNA transcripts. The TCR CDR3 was subjected to a first round of RT-PCR using the HTBI primer set and the Qiagen OneStep RT-PCR kit. The public reads were reanalyzed by TCRdb: fastp trimming at Q25, MiXCR alignment, in-frame beta chains only. Each CDR3 protein appears once, grouped with its most common genes and DNA. The sample table holds about 840,000 distinct CDR3 sequences, of which 38% were seen once. Of the sample, 7.5% to 9.5% is held by the ten largest clones. The sequencing sample was made of blood. These receptors were collected from a man aged 18 to 30 with Graves' hyperthyroidism.

The chain couples TRBV11-2 to TRBJ2-7; possibly TRBD2 for D (6 bases). The CDR3 spans 12 residues. The V end was cut by 11 bases, the J end by 3 bases, with 14 bases between. Germline V gene data show CDR1 as SGHAT and CDR2 as FQNNGV. CDR3 in DNA: TGTGCCTGGCGGACTAAAAGCTACGAGCAGTACTTC. Protein product: CAWRTKSYEQYF.

V is TRBV7-9 and J is TRBJ1-1, with a possible D match to TRBD1 (5 bases). There are 14 residues in the CDR3. Between the trimmed V and J ends, which lost 5 bases and 11 bases, there was a span of 21 bases. Germline V CDR1 and CDR2: SEHNR, FQNEAQ (reference sequence). CDR3 amino acids: CASSQEGLPGRAFF. The CDR3 DNA sequence: TGTGCCAGCAGCCAAGAGGGGCTGCCGGGGCGGGCTTTCTTT. The variable domain in full, with the rest retrieved from reference TRBV7-9 and TRBJ1-1, is DTGVSQNPRHKITKRGQNVTFRCDPISEHNRLYWYRQTLGQGPEFLTYFQNEAQLEKSRLLSDRFSAERPKGSFSTLEIQRTEQGDSAMYLCASSQEGLPGRAFFGQGTRLTVV.

V is TRBV7-9 and J is TRBJ2-7; unclear D gene. The V gene lost 1 base and the J gene lost 3 bases, with 10 bases spanning the gap. The CDR3 is 14 residues long. Germline CDR1 and CDR2: SEHNR and FQNEAQ (reference sequence). CDR3 sequence reads: CASSLEGTVYEQYF. The CDR3 DNA reads as TGTGCCAGCAGCTTAGAAGGCACAGTCTACGAGCAGTACTTC.

Comment on this clonotype: Possible read error: a much larger clone is one base away. The chain recombines TRBV9 with TRBJ2-5; D tentatively reads TRBD1 or TRBD2 (5 bases each). The germline gives CDR1 SGDLS, CDR2 YYNGEE. This CDR3 region has 14 residues. V lost 3 bases and J 0 bases, leaving 9 bases between the germline ends. CDR3 DNA: TGTGCCAGCAGCGGTGGGGACGACCAAGAGACCCAGTACTTC. Protein product: CASSGGDDQETQYF. The entire variable domain, with the rest obtained from reference TRBV9 and TRBJ2-5, is as follows: DSGVTQTPKHLITATGQRVTLRCSPRSGDLSVYWYQQSLDQGLQFLIQYYNGEERAKGNILERFSAQQFPDLHSELNLSSLELGDSALYFCASSGGDDQETQYFGPGTRLLVL.

The chain links TRBV4-3 to TRBJ2-7; D not certain. Germline V CDR1 and CDR2: LGHNA, YSLEER. V was pared by 0 bases and J by 3 bases, with 12 bases between. The length of the CDR3 is 15 residues. The CDR3 is CASSQEDGRNYEQYF. DNA for the CDR3: TGCGCCAGCAGCCAAGAGGATGGACGGAACTACGAGCAGTACTTC.

This clonotype showed up just a few times. V usage is TRBV4-1 and J usage is TRBJ1-4, with D unresolved. V was clipped by 4 bases and J by 12 bases, with 15 bases between them. The CDR3 runs 13 residues. The V gene's germline CDR1 is MGHRA and CDR2 YSYEKL. CDR3 sequence: CASSLVGSEELFF. In DNA, the CDR3 is TGCGCCAGCAGCCTCGTCGGGTCTGAGGAACTGTTTTTT.

A few counts support this clonotype. The chain carries TRBV20-1 and TRBJ1-1; tentative D call: TRBD1 (5 bases). CDR1 is DFQATT, CDR2 SNEGSKA, per germline (reference sequence). The germline V and J ends were trimmed by 4 bases and 0 bases, with 12 bases remaining between them. The CDR3 spans 14 residues. The CDR3 here is CSATRGTMNTEAFF. The CDR3 region has the DNA TGCAGTGCTACCCGGGGCACCATGAACACTGAAGCTTTCTTT.

Many counts were recorded for this clonotype. The genes are TRBV2 and TRBJ2-2; TRBD2 agrees at 9 bases. The J segment lost 9 bases and the V segment lost 8 bases, leaving 16 bases of the junction unmatched. The V gene's germline CDR1 is SNHLY and CDR2 FYNNEI. This CDR3 has 16 amino acids. In DNA, the CDR3 is TGTGCCAGCTCTACCACGAGACTAGCGGAGCGGCGGGAGCTGTTTTTT. It codes for CASSTTRLAERRELFF.

The V and J genes are TRBV10-2 and TRBJ1-1; D is perhaps TRBD1 (5 bases). Trimming removed 0 bases at V and 12 bases at J, with 11 bases between. Germline V lookup: CDR1 WSHSY, CDR2 SAAADI. This CDR3 comprises 12 residues. Here the CDR3 DNA reads TGCGCCAGCAGTGAGTCGATAACGGGACCTTTCTTT. Its protein is CASSESITGPFF.

V is TRBV12-3 or TRBV12-4 and J is TRBJ2-7; D is perhaps TRBD2 (6 bases). The germline V and J ends were trimmed by 3 bases and 4 bases, with 13 bases remaining between them. There are 14 residues in the CDR3. The CDR3 spells CASSLAGLFYEQYF. DNA for the CDR3: TGTGCCAGCAGTTTGGCGGGACTGTTTTACGAGCAGTACTTC.

This clonotype was counted a few times. V and J are TRBV4-3 and TRBJ2-7; D remains unclear. CDR1 is LGHNA, CDR2 YSLEER, per germline. CDR3 length: 16 residues. V dropped 0 bases and J dropped 2 bases, with 14 bases sitting between them. The CDR3 nucleotides read TGCGCCAGCAGCCAAGAAGTGGCGGTCCTGCCCTACGAGCAGTACTTC. This sequence encodes CASSQEVAVLPYEQYF.

The rearrangement joins TRBV7-8 to TRBJ2-5; D remains ambiguous. The ends were cut back, 2 bases at V and 1 base at J, with 8 bases in the middle. This CDR3 contains 14 residues. CDR1 is SGHVS, CDR2 FQNEAQ, per germline. For the CDR3, the DNA is TGTGCCAGCAGCTTAAGGACGCCCCAAGAGACCCAGTACTTC. Translating gives CASSLRTPQETQYF.

The chain combines TRBV4-1 with TRBJ1-5; possibly TRBD1 for D (5 bases). Trimming removed 6 bases at V and 3 bases at J, with 12 bases between. Germline-derived CDR1 and CDR2 are MGHRA and YSYEKL. This CDR3 has 14 residues. The CDR3 nucleotides are TGCGCCAGCAGAAGGGGCGTGGTCAATCAGCCCCAGCATTTT. Protein: CASRRGVVNQPQHF.

This clonotype was seen a few times. The J gene is TRBJ2-6, the V gene TRBV9; possibly TRBD2 for D (5 bases). The CDR3 totals 13 residues. V shed 10 bases and J shed 4 bases, with 12 bases lying between them. In germline, CDR1 is SGDLS, CDR2 YYNGEE. In nucleotides, the CDR3 is TGTGCCGGCGACGGGGTCGGGGCCAACGTCCTGACTTTC. This sequence encodes CAGDGVGANVLTF. Looking up the rest from reference TRBV9 and TRBJ2-6 gives the full variable domain: DSGVTQTPKHLITATGQRVTLRCSPRSGDLSVYWYQQSLDQGLQFLIQYYNGEERAKGNILERFSAQQFPDLHSELNLSSLELGDSALYFCAGDGVGANVLTFGAGSRLTVL.

This clonotype was seen ten or more times. The chain recombines TRBV29-1 with TRBJ1-2; D gene ambiguous. Trimming took off 5 bases at V and 3 bases at J, with 22 bases between the two ends. The CDR3 covers 16 residues. CDR1 and CDR2 from the germline V gene are SQVTM and ANQGSEA. The CDR3 DNA follows: TGCAGCGTTTCCCAGATCCTGACTCGGCACGACTATGGCTACACCTTC. Protein product: CSVSQILTRHDYGYTF. The entire variable domain, with the rest obtained from reference TRBV29-1 and TRBJ1-2, is as follows: SAVISQKPSRDICQRGTSLTIQCQVDSQVTMMFWYRQQPGQSLTLIATANQGSEATYESGFVIDKFPISRPNLTFSTLTVSNMSPEDSSIYLCSVSQILTRHDYGYTFGSGTRLTVV.

The chain employs TRBV7-2 and TRBJ2-5; 9 bases fit TRBD1. V dropped 1 base and J dropped 6; count of bases not matched to a gene: 6. CDR1 is SGHTA and CDR2 is FQGNSA in the germline V gene. CDR3 length equals 15 residues. DNA of the CDR3: TGTGCCAGCAGCTTAGAAGGGACAGGGCAGAAGACCCAGTACTTC. Its protein is CASSLEGTGQKTQYF.

In this sample, this clonotype turned up many times. The chain carries TRBV20-1 and TRBJ1-5, with TRBD1 identical over 8 bases. CDR3 length: 14 amino acids. Germline V gene sequence: CDR1 DFQATT, CDR2 SNEGSKA (reference sequence). V lost 6 bases, J lost 0 bases, and 4 bases stayed unmatched. The CDR3 DNA sequence: TGCAGTGCAAGACAGGGGCCTAGCAATCAGCCCCAGCATTTT. Amino acid sequence: CSARQGPSNQPQHF.

This CDR3 is CSVEVGTGTFLETQYF. For the CDR3, the DNA is TGCAGCGTTGAGGTCGGGACAGGGACGTTTTTGGAGACCCAGTACTTC. The J gene is TRBJ2-5, the V gene TRBV29-1; 9 positions match TRBD1. Germline V gene lookup returns CDR1 SQVTM and CDR2 ANQGSEA. With 3 bases clipped from V and 5 bases from J, the junction kept 13 bases outside the gene matches. The CDR3 contains 16 residues.

This chain links TRBV25-1 with TRBJ1-6; possibly TRBD1 for D (6 bases). Germline assignment: CDR1 MGHDK and CDR2 SYGVNS. The CDR3 runs 17 residues. V dropped 11 bases and J dropped 8 bases, with 28 bases sitting between them. CDR3 in amino acids: CAWSAALAGVVHSPLHF. The CDR3 DNA reads TGTGCCTGGAGTGCCGCCCTAGCAGGGGTAGTGCATTCACCCCTCCACTTT.

This sequence joins TRBV5-6 and TRBJ1-2, with D perhaps matching TRBD1 (6 bases). Looked up from germline, CDR1 is SGHDT and CDR2 is YYEEEE. Trimming left V 2 bases short and J 7 bases short, with 18 bases between. This CDR3 is built from 15 residues. CDR3 DNA sequence: TGTGCCAGCAGCTTAGCCCTGAGGGACACGACTGGCTACACCTTC. Protein: CASSLALRDTTGYTF.

The V call is TRBV24-1, the J call TRBJ1-2; TRBD1 matches at 7 bases. The CDR3 is 14 residues long. The V gene's germline CDR1 is KGHDR and CDR2 SFDVKD. V was clipped by 4 bases and J by 6 bases; unmatched bases: 7. CDR3 nucleotide sequence: TGTGCCACCAGTGACACAGGGACAGCTCATGGCTACACCTTC. The encoded protein is CATSDTGTAHGYTF.

About this clonotype: One junction end does not reproduce the germline sequence, and a read error may be involved. The rearrangement joins TRBV24-1 to TRBJ2-2; a possible D gene is TRBD1 (5 bases). CDR3 length equals 15 residues. From germline, CDR1 is KGHDR and CDR2 SFDVKD. The CDR3 DNA reads as TGTGCCAGCAGTTACTTAGGGGTTCCCACCGGGGAGCTGTTTTTT. This codes for CASSYLGVPTGELFF.